This T cell receptor (beta chain) was sequenced for a study of CD8 T cells in ankylosing spondylitis. Notes on the study in general: Under 10 highly homologous variants formed a TCR beta motif that appeared characteristic of ankylosing spondylitis blood.

V lost 1 base and J lost 0, with 19 bases in between. The CDR3 loop spans 19 amino acids. Germline values: CDR1 LGHDT, CDR2 YNNKEL (reference sequence). About this clonotype: Its antigen remains unknown.

Quantitative 5'-RACE with molecular barcodes generated TCR beta libraries. TCRdb processed the 5' RACE reads anew with MiXCR; each CDR3 protein has one entry. The table shows some 140,000 distinct CDR3 sequences, with approximately 7.4% occurring only once. The sequence was obtained from a female donor with ankylosing spondylitis or in good health (not recorded which). Sequencing was done on a sample of blood, either unsorted or a sorted T cell fraction (not recorded which). This chain uses TRBV3-1 with TRBJ1-3; D is possibly TRBD1 (5 bases). The CDR3 nucleotides are TGTGCCAGCAGCCAAGCCTGGGGCTTAAGCGAAGACTCTGGAAACACCATATATTTT. It specifies CASSQAWGLSEDSGNTIYF.